Reported below is one TCR beta chain. Only in-frame clones appear in the TCRdb table, and some are missing; sequencing was by immunoSEQ multiplex PCR. The table lists around 180,000 clones, around 88% of them singletons, with approximately 4.9% in the top ten. This sample stems from a study of control samples from healthy donors and cancer patients. This TCR was recovered from a woman aged 25 to 39 in good health. The specimen was blood.

Here the CDR3 reads CAVRAQGRDYGYTF. CDR3 DNA: TGTGCCGTCCGGGCCCAGGGCAGGGACTATGGCTACACCTTC. The rearrangement joins TRBV7-9 to TRBJ1-2, with a weak D call TRBD1 (5 bases). This CDR3 comprises 14 residues. The ends were cut back, 11 bases at V and 3 bases at J, with 19 bases in the middle. The germline V gene has CDR1 SEHNR and CDR2 FQNEAQ (reference sequence).